Listed below are T cell receptor beta chains from one sample, sequenced in a study of shared clonotypes between healthy human individuals. Sequencing used immunoSEQ multiplex PCR; TCRdb keeps in-frame clones, though not all of them. Seen here are hundreds of thousands of clones, 90% to 95% observed once, and the top ten hold 24%. The sample comprised naive CD8+ T cells sorted from blood. These receptors all come from a man between 25 and 39 years old in good health. CDR3s include the opening cysteine and the closing phenylalanine or tryptophan. The order of the fields is J gene, D gene, V gene, clone size, CDR3 DNA, CDR3 protein. The D gene is left open where the match is weak. A clone size is listed for some rows: how often the clone was seen (once, few, many), or a class if it is expanded.

>TRBJ2-7|TRBD1|TRBV5-1|NA
TGCGCCAGCGGGGGACCCGGGACAGACTACGAGCAGTACTTC
CASGGPGTDYEQYF
>TRBJ1-1|TRBD1|TRBV6-4|NA
TGTGCCAGCATCCCAGGGGGCTCGAACACTGAAGCTTTCTTT
CASIPGGSNTEAFF
>TRBJ1-3|NA|TRBV9|NA
TGTGCCAGCAGCGTCCAAGAGGGAGCTGGAAACACCATATATTTT
CASSVQEGAGNTIYF
>TRBJ2-7|NA|TRBV7-2|NA
TGTGCCAGCAGCTTCGAGCCAACCACCTACGAGCAGTACTTC
CASSFEPTTYEQYF
>TRBJ1-1|NA|TRBV6-1|once
TGTGCCAGCTTGGGAGGTTGGAACACTGAAGCTTTCTTT
CASLGGWNTEAFF
>TRBJ2-1|NA|TRBV4-1|NA
TGCGCCAGCAGCACCCTGACTAGTGCGGGCCATGAGCAGTTCTTC
CASSTLTSAGHEQFF
>TRBJ2-7|NA|TRBV4-1|NA
TGCGCCAGCAGCCAGCAGGGTACGAGCTCCTACGAGCAGTACTTC
CASSQQGTSSYEQYF
>TRBJ2-1|NA|TRBV7-9|NA
TGTGCCAGCAGCTTAGTCGAAAGGGCCAATGAGCAGTTCTTC
CASSLVERANEQFF
>TRBJ1-1|TRBD1|TRBV10-1|NA
TGCGCCAGCAGTGGACAGGGAGGGGAAGCTTTCTTT
CASSGQGGEAFF
>TRBJ2-5|NA|TRBV4-1|NA
TGCGCCAGCAGCCAAGAGGGCCCTGGGCTGGGGGAGACCCAGTACTTC
CASSQEGPGLGETQYF
>TRBJ2-4|TRBD2|TRBV9|NA
TGTGCCAGCAGCGTAGGCCTAGCGGGAGCCAAAAACATTCAGTACTTC
CASSVGLAGAKNIQYF
>TRBJ2-1|TRBD1|TRBV7-9|once
TGTGCCAGCAGCTGGACACAGGGGTTCGATGAGCAGTTCTTC
CASSWTQGFDEQFF
>TRBJ2-7|TRBD2|TRBV6-1|NA
TGTGCCAGCAGTGGGGGCGGGGGGGAGCAGTACTTC
CASSGGGGEQYF
>TRBJ2-5|TRBD1|TRBV29-1|NA
TGCAGCGTTGAAGGCCGGACAGGGGGCGGGAAGACCCAGTACTTC
CSVEGRTGGGKTQYF
>TRBJ2-7|TRBD2|TRBV7-9|NA
TGTGCCAGCAGCTTATGGCCCGCCCGGGAGGGAAGGGACTCCTACGAGCAGTACTTC
CASSLWPAREGRDSYEQYF
>TRBJ1-5|NA|TRBV5-5|NA
TGTGCCAGCAGCTTATCCGGGCCCTACCAGCGGGATCAGCCCCAGCATTTT
CASSLSGPYQRDQPQHF
>TRBJ2-1|TRBD2|TRBV19|NA
TGTGCCAGTACTCCATTTGGGGGAGGGCATGAGCAGTTCTTC
CASTPFGGGHEQFF
>TRBJ1-1|NA|TRBV4-1|NA
TGCGCCAGCAGCCAAATTTTGGCAGGGGAAAAGAACACTGAAGCTTTCTTT
CASSQILAGEKNTEAFF
>TRBJ2-1|NA|TRBV7-9|NA
TGTGCCAGCAGCAACCCCTTGCGGGATGAGCAGTTCTTC
CASSNPLRDEQFF
>TRBJ1-2|NA|TRBV30|NA
TGTGCCTGGAGATATTCTAACTATGGCTACACCTTC
CAWRYSNYGYTF
>TRBJ2-1|NA|TRBV28|NA
TGTGCCAGCAGTTTAGGATTGACTAGTGCCCATGAGCAGTTCTTC
CASSLGLTSAHEQFF
>TRBJ2-5|NA|TRBV5-1|once
TGCGCCAGCAGCTTGACAGGGAGACGAGAGACCCAGTACTTC
CASSLTGRRETQYF
>TRBJ2-7|NA|TRBV29-1|NA
TGCAGCGTTGAAGACCTGACAGACGGACCTTTCGAGCAGTACTTC
CSVEDLTDGPFEQYF
>TRBJ1-5|NA|TRBV2|NA
TGTGCCAGCAGTGAACTCGGCCCGGATTATAGCAATCAGCCCCAGCATTTT
CASSELGPDYSNQPQHF
>TRBJ1-1|NA|TRBV6-5|once
TGTGCCAGCAGTTACTCGTCTTCGCGGGAAGCTTTCTTT
CASSYSSSREAFF
>TRBJ1-1|NA|TRBV29-1|NA
TGCAGCGTTGAAAAAGGCAGCGCTGAAGCTTTCTTT
CSVEKGSAEAFF
>TRBJ2-7|NA|TRBV27|NA
TGTGCCAGCAGTTCATACAGGAGCTCCTACGAGCAGTACTTC
CASSSYRSSYEQYF
>TRBJ2-7|NA|TRBV6-5|once
TGTGCCAGCCGTGGCCCCGGAGGACACTACGAGCAGTACTTC
CASRGPGGHYEQYF
>TRBJ2-4|NA|TRBV11-2|NA
TGTGCCAGCAGCTTCATGGGATTGGGAAACATTCAGTACTTC
CASSFMGLGNIQYF
>TRBJ1-2|NA|TRBV27|NA
TGTGCCAGCAGTTTAGGGCAGGGCGGGATTTATGGCTACACCTTC
CASSLGQGGIYGYTF
>TRBJ2-7|NA|TRBV19|NA
TGTGCCAGTATGGGACTCTCGGGCTTGGGGTCCTACGAGCAGTACTTC
CASMGLSGLGSYEQYF
>TRBJ1-5|NA|TRBV7-9|NA
TGTGCCAGCAGCTTAGTTGCAGGGGACAATCAGCCCCAGCATTTT
CASSLVAGDNQPQHF
>TRBJ2-7|NA|TRBV6-6|once
TGTGCCAGCAGTTACTCGAAGGTTGTAGGGGGCTACGAGCAGTACTTC
CASSYSKVVGGYEQYF
>TRBJ2-7|NA|TRBV7-8|NA
TGTGCCAGCAGCTTAGTTAGTACGGGAGTCTACGAGCAGTACTTC
CASSLVSTGVYEQYF
>TRBJ2-1|NA|TRBV12-2|NA
TGTGCAAGTCGCTCCCCCGGACTAGCGGGAGTTCCAATGGCGCGCAATGAGCAGTTCTTC
CASRSPGLAGVPMARNEQFF
>TRBJ2-7|NA|TRBV5-4|NA
TGTGCCAGCAGCTCGGGGAACTACGAGCAGTACTTC
CASSSGNYEQYF
>TRBJ1-1|NA|TRBV27|NA
TGTGCCAGCAGTTTACTAGGCGCCGGGGCTGAAGCTTTCTTT
CASSLLGAGAEAFF
>TRBJ2-7|TRBD1|TRBV7-9|NA
TGTGCCAGCACCTCGGTAGAGGGGGCGGACGAGCAGTACTTC
CASTSVEGADEQYF
>TRBJ2-1|TRBD2|TRBV7-9|NA
TGTGCCAGCAGCGGTGGGACTAGCGGGCGGTACAATGAGCAGTTCTTC
CASSGGTSGRYNEQFF
>TRBJ2-2|NA|TRBV4-1|NA
TGCGCCAGCAGCCAGTACGAGACCGGGGAGCTGTTTTTT
CASSQYETGELFF
>TRBJ2-3|NA|TRBV25-1|NA
TGTGCCAGCACTAGCTCAGATACGCAGTATTTT
CASTSSDTQYF
>TRBJ1-5|NA|TRBV27|once
TGTGCCAGCAGTTTACTTAGCAATCAGCCCCAGCATTTT
CASSLLSNQPQHF
>TRBJ2-1|TRBD1|TRBV9|NA
TGTGCCAGCAGCGTAGGACAGGGGGCGGGCAATGAGCAGTTCTTC
CASSVGQGAGNEQFF
>TRBJ2-1|NA|TRBV13|NA
TGTGCCAGCAGCTTAGAGCCAGGGGTTTCGCCTGAGCAGTTCTTC
CASSLEPGVSPEQFF
>TRBJ2-2|NA|TRBV9|NA
TGTGCCAGCAGCGTAGTGCCCTACACCGGGGAGCTGTTTTTT
CASSVVPYTGELFF